This TCR beta chain was sequenced for a study of blood T cells in healthy people across ages. Study findings and constraints: Aged donors had fewer naive CD4+ cells and lower diversity than long-lived donors.

CDR3 length equals 16 residues. V was clipped by 3 bases and J by 1 base; unmatched bases: 8. Germline CDR1 SGHTA, CDR2 FQGNSA. This clonotype has more than one count but fewer than ten. Its antigen remains unidentified. Using a J-beta primer mix together with a sample-barcoded 5' primer, a second PCR was run for roughly 7 to 11 cycles. TCRdb passed the 5' RACE reads through MiXCR, listing each CDR3 protein once. This sample carries about 400,000 distinct CDR3 sequences, 45% to 60% of them seen once, and the ten largest clones take around 50%. The TCR was taken from a man aged 60 to 69 in good health. Sequencing used blood. The V and J genes are TRBV7-2 and TRBJ2-5; the match to TRBD2 covers 7 bases. The CDR3 DNA sequence: TGTGCCAGCAGCTTCTCGGCGGGAGCTACCCAAGAGACCCAGTACTTC. Translating gives CASSFSAGATQETQYF.